Listed here are 18 T cell receptor beta chains from one sample, sequenced in a study of T cells after posttransplantation cyclophosphamide. Repertoires were generated with immunoSEQ multiplex PCR, while TCRdb's copy carries only in-frame clones and drops some. Observed in the sample are roughly 34,000 clones, none of them singletons. Sequencing input: PBMCs. Receptor source: a woman in her 30s in good health and a related stem cell transplant donor.

The chain recombines TRBV7-6 with TRBJ2-6; 7 bases are shared with TRBD1. The length of the CDR3 is 19 residues. The J segment lost 0 bases and the V segment lost 4 bases, leaving 12 bases of the junction unmatched. The germline V gene encodes CDR1 SGHVS and CDR2 FNYEAQ. The CDR3 region is CASSSLASGGISGANVLTF. CDR3 nucleotide sequence: TGTGCCAGCAGCTCCCTTGCGTCAGGGGGTATCTCTGGGGCCAACGTCCTGACTTTC.

The sample holds many counts of this clone. The chain is built from TRBV6-5 and TRBJ2-5, with D maybe TRBD2 (5 bases). V was cut by 6 bases and J by 3 bases, with 14 bases left in between. The length of the CDR3 is 14 residues. Germline CDR1 reads MNHEY; CDR2 reads SVGAGI. CDR3 nucleotide sequence: TGTGCCAGCAGCCGGCTAGGAGGCGAAGAGACCCAGTACTTC. Encoded protein: CASSRLGGEETQYF.

This clone was detected ten times or more. The CDR3 reads CASSLNPPGSSYEQYF. The DNA for the CDR3 is TGTGCCAGCAGCTTAAATCCTCCGGGTAGCTCCTACGAGCAGTACTTC. The rearrangement links TRBV7-3 to TRBJ2-7, with D uncertain. The V gene lost 1 base and the J gene lost 0 bases, with 13 bases spanning the gap. Germline CDR1 is SGHTA and CDR2 is FQGTGA. The CDR3 has 16 amino acids.

This clone was counted only a few times. The CDR3 loop reads CASSRLDGGVFTDTQYF. CDR3 nucleotides: TGTGCCAGCAGCCGCTTAGACGGCGGGGTTTTCACAGATACGCAGTATTTT. This chain joins TRBV5-6 and TRBJ2-3, with a possible D match to TRBD2 (6 bases). Deletions cut 4 bases from V and 2 bases from J, with 20 bases between. The germline V gene encodes CDR1 SGHDT and CDR2 YYEEEE. The CDR3 covers 17 residues.

This chain connects TRBV29-1 to TRBJ2-3, with 7 bases matching TRBD2. V was clipped by 1 base and J by 5 bases; unmatched bases: 3. The CDR3 is 13 residues long. In germline, CDR1 is SQVTM, CDR2 ANQGSEA. The CDR3 here is CSVEGLAGDTQYF. The CDR3 bases are TGCAGCGTTGAAGGACTAGCAGGAGATACGCAGTATTTT.

This clone has a count of ten or more. This rearrangement joins TRBV19 to TRBJ1-5, with 8 bases lining up with TRBD1. The CDR3 runs 15 residues. The germline gives CDR1 LNHDA, CDR2 SQIVND (reference sequence). V lost 0 bases, J lost 11 bases, and 9 bases stayed unmatched. CDR3 nucleotides: TGTGCCAGTAGTATAGACGACAGGGGAAGAGTTTCCCAGCATTTT. Amino acids: CASSIDDRGRVSQHF. Based on the CDR3 plus reference TRBV19 and TRBJ1-5, the full variable domain is DGGITQSPKYLFRKEGQNVTLSCEQNLNHDAMYWYRQDPGQGLRLIYYSQIVNDFQKGDIAEGYSVSREKKESFPLTVTSAQKNPTAFYLCASSIDDRGRVSQHFGDGTRLSIL.

This clone was counted many times. The chain employs TRBV27 and TRBJ2-5; D remains ambiguous. The V and J ends lost 2 bases and 5 bases respectively, with 12 bases between them. CDR3 length: 14 residues. CDR1 MNHEY and CDR2 SMNVEV come from the germline V gene (reference sequence). CDR3 region: CASSLDLGRETQYF. As DNA, the CDR3 is TGTGCCAGCAGTTTAGATCTAGGTCGGGAGACCCAGTACTTC.

The rearrangement uses TRBV19 and TRBJ1-5; 7 nucleotides match TRBD1. The ends lost 6 bases at V and 4 bases at J; junction bases unmatched: 6. The CDR3 covers 14 residues. The germline V gene has CDR1 LNHDA and CDR2 SQIVND (reference sequence). The DNA of the CDR3 is TGTGCCAGTAGGTGGGACAGTCAGAATCAGCCCCAGCATTTT. Amino acid sequence: CASRWDSQNQPQHF.

The sample holds many counts of this clone. The chain is built from TRBV6-4 and TRBJ1-2; D perhaps matches TRBD1 (6 bases). Germline CDR1 MRHNA, CDR2 SNTAGT. CDR3 length: 15 residues. V shed 4 bases and J shed 4 bases, with 16 bases lying between them. In DNA, the CDR3 is TGTGCCAGCAGTGTCTCGGACAGCGGCCGCTATGGCTACACCTTC. Its translation is CASSVSDSGRYGYTF.

This clone has a count of ten or more. The junction departs from germline at one end; a sequencing error may be responsible. The gene calls are TRBV12-3 or TRBV12-4 and TRBJ1-1; 7 positions agree with TRBD1. This CDR3 region has 15 residues. The CDR3 DNA follows: TGTGCCAGCAGTTGGACAGGAGCCTTGAATACTGAAGCTTTCTTT. Protein: CASSWTGALNTEAFF.

This clone appeared many times. The chain employs TRBV9 and TRBJ2-7, with 9 bases that match TRBD1. V lost 0 bases to trimming and J lost 4 bases; unmatched junction nucleotides: 5. Per the germline V gene, CDR1 is SGDLS and CDR2 is YYNGEE. The CDR3 loop spans 15 amino acids. The chain's CDR3 is CASSVDGQGNYEQYF. CDR3 DNA: TGTGCCAGCAGCGTAGATGGACAGGGGAATTACGAGCAGTACTTC.

Many counts were recorded for this clone. The chain links TRBV7-6 to TRBJ1-2; 8 nucleotides align to TRBD1. This CDR3 is built from 12 residues. V was clipped by 5 bases and J by 8 bases; unmatched bases: 4. CDR1 SGHVS and CDR2 FNYEAQ come from the germline V gene. DNA for the CDR3: TGTGCCAGCAGCGGACAGGGTAGGGGCTACACCTTC. This encodes CASSGQGRGYTF.

This clone was found many times. The chain recombines TRBV6-5 with TRBJ2-7; weak D call: TRBD1 (6 bases). In germline, CDR1 is MNHEY, CDR2 SVGAGI. This CDR3 has 15 amino acids. The V gene lost 0 bases and the J gene lost 1 base, with 10 bases spanning the gap. The CDR3 region is CASSYSGQRSYEQYF. The CDR3 coding sequence is TGTGCCAGCAGTTACTCGGGACAAAGATCCTACGAGCAGTACTTC.

This clone was picked up many times. V usage is TRBV4-3 and J usage is TRBJ2-3, with D possibly TRBD1 on 6 matching bases. Germline values: CDR1 LGHNA, CDR2 YSLEER. V gave up 0 bases and J gave up 2 bases, with 12 bases separating them. This CDR3 is 16 amino acids long. In nucleotides, the CDR3 is TGCGCCAGCAGCCAAGAAACCGGACAGAACACAGATACGCAGTATTTT. It yields the protein CASSQETGQNTDTQYF.

This clone was counted many times. This chain uses TRBV12-3 or TRBV12-4 with TRBJ2-2, with TRBD2 matching 7 bases. This CDR3 has 13 amino acids. With 2 bases clipped from V and 6 bases from J, the junction kept 0 bases outside the gene matches. The CDR3, as DNA: TGTGCCAGCAGTTTAAGCGGGGCCGGGGAGCTGTTTTTT. Translation: CASSLSGAGELFF.

The table lists this clone with many counts. This rearrangement joins TRBV10-2 to TRBJ2-5; either TRBD1 or TRBD2 may fit D (5 bases each). This CDR3 comprises 13 residues. V was trimmed by 5 bases and J by 3 bases, leaving 10 bases between them. Germline CDR1 is WSHSY and CDR2 is SAAADI. In DNA, the CDR3 is TGCGCCAGCAGTTTCCGAGGGGAAGAGACCCAGTACTTC. This translates into CASSFRGEETQYF.

The chain combines TRBV15 with TRBJ2-5, with a tentative D call TRBD1 (6 bases). CDR3 length: 15 amino acids. V shed 1 base and J shed 1 base, with 10 bases lying between them. Germline-derived CDR1 and CDR2 are LNHNV and YYDKDF (reference sequence). This CDR3 reads CATSRGDRPQETQYF. CDR3 DNA sequence: TGTGCCACCAGCAGAGGCGACAGGCCCCAAGAGACCCAGTACTTC.

This clone was seen repeatedly, ten times or more. The chain's CDR3 is CASSPGTGTYEQYF. DNA for the CDR3: TGTGCCAGCAGCCCAGGGACAGGGACCTACGAGCAGTACTTC. The V gene is TRBV4-2, the J gene TRBJ2-7, with 9 bases matching TRBD1. The CDR3 extends over 14 amino acids. V lost 4 bases to trimming and J lost 2 bases; unmatched junction nucleotides: 3. The germline CDR1 and CDR2 sequences are LGHNA and YNFKEQ.